One sample yielded the 4 T cell receptor beta chains listed below, sequenced in a study of blood T cell repertoires in COVID-19 (dated by TCRdb to between 2020 and 2021). The method was the immunoSEQ multiplex PCR assay. What TCRdb holds here is the immuneACCESS table cut down to in-frame rearrangements. Part of the clones is not present; checked against another copy, under half of the missing clones reflect an unresolved V gene, and the others are unexplained. This sample has under 95,000 clones in its table, and around 87% of those were observed once. The ten most abundant clones make up 4.5% to 5.5% of the sample. Sequenced input: peripheral blood. The receptor source for this set is a middle-aged man with acute or convalescent COVID-19.

This chain joins TRBV12-5 and TRBJ1-2, with 10 positions matching TRBD1. Trimming at V came to 6 bases and at J to 7 bases, leaving 11 bases not matched to a gene. Germline V gene data show CDR1 as LGHNT and CDR2 as FRNRAP. The CDR3 has 15 amino acids. The CDR3 DNA follows: TGTGCTAGTGGCCCTCCGGGACAGGGGTACAGTGGCTACACCTTC. It yields the protein CASGPPGQGYSGYTF.

This chain uses TRBV7-2 with TRBJ1-6, with D tentatively TRBD1 (5 bases). Germline V gene lookup returns CDR1 SGHTA and CDR2 FQGNSA. This CDR3 is built from 18 residues. Trimming left V 4 bases short and J 0 bases short, with 16 bases between. The CDR3 loop is CASSSGLSGLSYNSPLHF. The CDR3 DNA is TGTGCCAGCAGCTCGGGACTTTCTGGCCTCTCCTATAATTCACCCCTCCACTTT.

V usage is TRBV18 and J usage is TRBJ1-2, with 12 bases identical to TRBD1. The CDR3 is made up of 19 amino acids. CDR1 and CDR2 (germline): KGHSH, LQKENI. Trimming cost V 1 base and J 4 bases; bases outside gene matches: 13. The CDR3 loop reads CASSPLDLGTGGISYGYTF. CDR3 DNA sequence: TGTGCCAGCTCACCACTGGACCTCGGGACAGGGGGCATCAGCTATGGCTACACCTTC.

This clone was seen once. V and J are TRBV27 and TRBJ1-2, with 8 nucleotides matching TRBD1. This CDR3 is built from 14 residues. J was trimmed by 7 bases and V by 5 bases; bases with no gene match: 9. Germline V gives CDR1 MNHEY, CDR2 SMNVEV (reference sequence). The CDR3 region is CASSAGTGRVGYTF. The DNA of the CDR3 is TGTGCCAGCAGTGCGGGGACAGGAAGGGTTGGCTACACCTTC.